The source of this TCR beta chain is a study of vaccination and CD4 T cells after COVID-19. Whole-study context: Convalescents were six males and four females, two of them Hispanic. Overlapping spike pools from SARS-CoV-2 and HCoV-NL63, HCoV-OC43 and HCoV-229E served as culture stimuli. Study-level findings and limits: It was found that, in convalescent patients, 304 of 307 vaccine-specific clones were spike mono-reactive.

This clonotype was seen a handful of times. Its antigen remains unidentified. The sample's treatment: roughly 11-day PBMC culture with coronavirus spike peptide pools or control peptides (ViraFEST assay). The authors swapped half the medium for fresh IL-2 medium on days 3 and 7. V shed 0 bases, J shed 5 bases, and the junction held 7 bases outside the gene matches. This CDR3 has 15 residues. Germline loops: CDR1 DFQATT, CDR2 SNEGSKA (reference sequence). With the Oncomine TCR Beta short-read assay, DNA from cultured CD4+ T cells was sequenced. TCRdb recomputed calls from the PCR reads with MiXCR, one row per CDR3 protein. In the table there are over 12,000 distinct CDR3 sequences, approximately 30% of which are singletons.

Here the sequenced sample was CD4+ T cells from blood, cultured in vitro, taken after SARS-CoV-2 vaccination. The gene calls are TRBV20-1 and TRBJ2-5; 9 bases align to TRBD2. The sequence was obtained from a human donor who had recovered from COVID-19. The CDR3: CSARDLGGRGETQYF. The DNA for the CDR3 is TGCAGTGCTAGAGATCTTGGCGGGAGGGGGGAGACCCAGTACTTC.